The 32 T cell receptor beta chains in this list originate from one sample, sequenced in a study of T-cell memory formation after mild COVID-19. MiXCR, applied by TCRdb to the 5' RACE reads, yields one record per CDR3 protein. In the table there are about 560,000 distinct CDR3 sequences, about a sixth of which are singletons. Specimen: PBMCs or a T cell subset sorted from them (not recorded which). Receptors originate from an adult woman who had mild COVID-19 (a few samples of this study predate the infection). Cell type and time point are not known.

The chain is built from TRBV7-9 and TRBJ1-2; TRBD1 agrees at 7 bases. CDR1 and CDR2 (germline): SEHNR, FQNEAQ (reference sequence). Trimming cost V 5 bases and J 5 bases; bases outside gene matches: 5. This CDR3 is built from 13 residues. The CDR3 here is CASSPTGRYGYTF. The CDR3, as DNA: TGTGCCAGCAGCCCGACAGGGCGGTATGGCTACACCTTC.

This chain links TRBV12-3 or TRBV12-4 with TRBJ2-7, with a tentative D call TRBD1 (5 bases). The CDR3 runs 14 residues. The V and J ends lost 5 bases and 0 bases respectively, with 11 bases between them. CDR3 DNA sequence: TGTGCCAGCAGTCCCAGGGAAATCTCCTACGAGCAGTACTTC. Its protein product is CASSPREISYEQYF.

The sample holds a few counts of this clonotype. The DNA of the CDR3 is TGTGCCAGCAGCCTATACCGGACCGGGCCAGATACGCAGTATTTT. Translation gives CASSLYRTGPDTQYF. The chain carries TRBV14 and TRBJ2-3, with unresolved D. In germline, CDR1 is SGHDN, CDR2 FVKESK. Trimming left V 4 bases short and J 4 bases short, with 15 bases between. The CDR3 sequence is 15 residues long.

The rearrangement uses TRBV5-1 and TRBJ2-6, with 7 bases aligning to TRBD1. Looked up from germline, CDR1 is SGHRS and CDR2 is YFSETQ. V lost 4 bases and J lost 1; bases outside the gene matches: 8. The CDR3 sequence is 17 residues long. CDR3 nucleotides: TGCGCCAGCAGCCTACAGGGGAGCACATCTGGGGCCAACGTCCTGACTTTC. This codes for CASSLQGSTSGANVLTF. Full variable domain (missing parts from reference TRBV5-1 and TRBJ2-6): KAGVTQTPRYLIKTRGQQVTLSCSPISGHRSVSWYQQTPGQGLQFLFEYFSETQRNKGNFPGRFSGRQFSNSRSEMNVSTLELGDSALYLCASSLQGSTSGANVLTFGAGSRLTVL.

This clonotype was observed at least ten times. The V and J genes are TRBV5-1 and TRBJ1-1; 8 bases align to TRBD1. Germline trimming cut 0 bases from V and 3 bases from J; bases unmatched to any gene: 10. CDR3 length equals 17 residues. From germline, CDR1 is SGHRS and CDR2 YFSETQ. The CDR3 nucleotides are TGCGCCAGCAGCTTGGGTTTGGGGACAGGCGTCCACACTGAAGCTTTCTTT. This encodes CASSLGLGTGVHTEAFF.

This clonotype has more than one count but fewer than ten. This sequence joins TRBV5-1 and TRBJ2-7; 15 bases are shared with TRBD2. Germline V lookup: CDR1 SGHRS, CDR2 YFSETQ. Germline trimming cut 3 bases from V and 9 bases from J; bases unmatched to any gene: 7. The CDR3 runs 15 residues. CDR3 sequence: CASSSGLAGGEGQYF. The CDR3 DNA is TGCGCCAGCAGCTCGGGACTAGCGGGAGGAGAAGGGCAGTACTTC.

The gene calls are TRBV12-3 or TRBV12-4 and TRBJ1-5; D remains unclear. This CDR3 comprises 15 residues. V dropped 1 base and J dropped 3 bases, with 10 bases sitting between them. The CDR3 region is CASSLVSGLNQPQHF. The CDR3 DNA reads TGTGCCAGCAGTTTAGTCTCTGGGCTCAATCAGCCCCAGCATTTT.

This clonotype was detected a few times. The chain links TRBV5-1 to TRBJ1-1; D is unclear. In germline, CDR1 is SGHRS, CDR2 YFSETQ. This CDR3 has 15 amino acids. V dropped 4 bases and J dropped 0 bases, with 13 bases sitting between them. CDR3 nucleotide sequence: TGCGCCAGCAGCCCGGGCCGGGGTTTGAACACTGAAGCTTTCTTT. Its protein is CASSPGRGLNTEAFF.

This clonotype has a count of ten or more. The V call is TRBV6-2 or TRBV6-3, the J call TRBJ1-4; TRBD1 agrees at 7 bases. CDR3 length: 14 amino acids. Germline V gives CDR1 MNHEY, CDR2 SVGEGT. Trimming took 4 bases from V and 5 from J; bases not matched to a gene: 4. This chain's CDR3 is CASSSGTANEKLFF. CDR3 nucleotide sequence: TGTGCCAGCAGTTCCGGGACAGCGAATGAAAAACTGTTTTTT.

This clonotype was observed many times. This chain uses TRBV3-1 with TRBJ2-7; the match to TRBD2 covers 7 bases. The V and J ends lost 1 base and 1 base, in that order; junction bases with no gene match: 1. CDR1 is LGHDT, CDR2 YNNKEL, per germline (reference sequence). The CDR3 length is 14 residues. DNA of the CDR3: TGTGCCAGCAGCCAAGCGGGACTATCCTACGAGCAGTACTTC. It encodes CASSQAGLSYEQYF.

This clonotype was found many times. The chain links TRBV15 to TRBJ2-5, with a tentative D call TRBD2 (5 bases). The ends were cut back, 5 bases at V and 3 bases at J, with 13 bases in the middle. The germline V gene encodes CDR1 LNHNV and CDR2 YYDKDF (reference sequence). CDR3 length: 14 residues. The CDR3 loop is CATSRDPREETQYF. CDR3 coding DNA: TGTGCCACCAGCCGCGATCCGAGGGAAGAGACCCAGTACTTC. Filled out from reference TRBV15 and TRBJ2-5, the complete variable domain reads DAMVIQNPRYQVTQFGKPVTLSCSQTLNHNVMYWYQQKSSQAPKLLFHYYDKDFNNEADTPDNFQSRRPNTSFCFLDIRSPGLGDTAMYLCATSRDPREETQYFGPGTRLLVL.

This clonotype was counted between two and nine times. This sequence joins TRBV29-1 and TRBJ2-7, with 11 bases aligning to TRBD2. CDR1 SQVTM and CDR2 ANQGSEA come from the germline V gene. Losses at the gene ends were 1 base for V and 3 bases for J; bases not matched to a gene: 8. The CDR3 is 16 residues long. CDR3 nucleotide sequence: TGCAGCGTTGAAGGCGGGACGACTAGCGGGAACTACGAGCAGTACTTC. It translates to CSVEGGTTSGNYEQYF.

This clonotype has a count of ten or more. This chain uses TRBV12-3 or TRBV12-4 with TRBJ2-1; possible D gene TRBD2, 6 bases. V lost 6 bases to trimming and J lost 0 bases, with 12 bases between them. The CDR3 is 15 residues long. Here the CDR3 DNA reads TGTGCCAGCAGCCTTAGCGGAAACTCCTACAATGAGCAGTTCTTC. Encoded protein: CASSLSGNSYNEQFF.

The chain links TRBV30 to TRBJ2-5, with TRBD2 as a possible D gene (5 bases). Germline V gene data show CDR1 as GTSNPN and CDR2 as SVGIG (reference sequence). Trimming pared 0 bases from V and 4 bases from J, leaving 12 bases between. The CDR3 covers 14 residues. Here the CDR3 reads CAWSVTRGGETQYF. In nucleotides, the CDR3 is TGTGCCTGGAGTGTTACCCGGGGTGGAGAGACCCAGTACTTC.

The V gene is TRBV6-2 or TRBV6-3, the J gene TRBJ2-7; TRBD1 or TRBD2 may be the D gene (5 bases each). V lost 8 bases and J 3 bases, leaving 20 bases between the germline ends. The germline V gene encodes CDR1 MNHEY and CDR2 SVGEGT. This CDR3 has 15 residues. CDR3 region: CASCPRGRVSYEQYF. As DNA, the CDR3 is TGTGCCAGCTGCCCTCGGGGCAGGGTTAGCTACGAGCAGTACTTC.

The chain employs TRBV12-3 or TRBV12-4 and TRBJ2-7, with no clear D. The CDR3 length is 13 residues. V was pared by 6 bases and J by 1 base, with 10 bases between. CDR3 loop: CASSKVESYEQYF. The CDR3 DNA is TGTGCCAGCAGCAAAGTGGAGTCCTACGAGCAGTACTTC.

This clonotype occurred a few times. This sequence joins TRBV15 and TRBJ2-5, with TRBD1 identical over 9 bases. In germline, CDR1 is LNHNV, CDR2 YYDKDF (reference sequence). Trimming at V came to 6 bases and at J to 4 bases, leaving 9 bases not matched to a gene. The CDR3 consists of 15 residues. The CDR3 region has the DNA TGTGCCACCAGAGAACAGGGGGCGACGGGAGAGACCCAGTACTTC. Residues: CATREQGATGETQYF. Using reference TRBV15 and TRBJ2-5 for the parts outside the CDR3, the full variable domain is DAMVIQNPRYQVTQFGKPVTLSCSQTLNHNVMYWYQQKSSQAPKLLFHYYDKDFNNEADTPDNFQSRRPNTSFCFLDIRSPGLGDTAMYLCATREQGATGETQYFGPGTRLLVL.

The chain employs TRBV21-1 and TRBJ2-7; the table's D call TRBD1 went unverified against the DNA. TRBV21-1 is recorded as a pseudogene. The CDR3 loop spans 14 amino acids. The CDR3 region is CASSKGGRRYEQYF. CDR3 in DNA: TGTGCCAGCAGCAAAGGGGGCAGGCGCTACGAGCAGTACTTC.

This chain uses TRBV4-1 with TRBJ2-1, with D possibly being TRBD2 (6 bases). V was trimmed by 3 bases and J by 4 bases, leaving 22 bases between them. This CDR3 is built from 18 residues. Germline assignment: CDR1 MGHRA and CDR2 YSYEKL. CDR3 protein: CASSHDPRLTGGYNEQFF. The DNA for the CDR3 is TGCGCCAGCAGCCATGACCCCCGTTTAACCGGGGGTTACAATGAGCAGTTCTTC.

This clonotype came up many times. The V call is TRBV2, the J call TRBJ2-1, with D possibly matching TRBD1 (6 bases). This CDR3 has 15 amino acids. V gave up 6 bases and J gave up 8 bases, with 20 bases separating them. Germline CDR1 is SNHLY and CDR2 is FYNNEI. The chain's CDR3 is CASSTGLGIGYEQFF. The CDR3 DNA sequence: TGTGCCAGCAGCACAGGGCTGGGCATCGGGTATGAGCAGTTCTTC.

This clonotype turned up a few times. The chain uses TRBV12-3 or TRBV12-4 and TRBJ1-1, with D uncertain. CDR3 length equals 13 residues. V lost 3 bases, J lost 5 bases, and 10 bases lay in between. As DNA, the CDR3 is TGTGCCAGCAGTTTCGGAAGAGGGACTGAAGCTTTCTTT. Protein product: CASSFGRGTEAFF.

This chain links TRBV3-1 with TRBJ2-7, with TRBD2 identical over 10 bases. V trimming: 4 bases; J trimming: 6 bases; junction bases outside the gene matches: 6. The germline V gene encodes CDR1 LGHDT and CDR2 YNNKEL (reference sequence). The CDR3 consists of 14 residues. CDR3 DNA sequence: TGTGCCAGCAGCCGGCTAGCGGGAGAGGTCGAGCAGTACTTC. Translated, it gives CASSRLAGEVEQYF.

Remarks on this clonotype: Since no conserved phenylalanine or tryptophan closes the CDR3, a read error is the likely cause. The chain has TRBV6-6 and TRBJ1-1; perhaps TRBD1 as D (5 bases). This CDR3 has 13 amino acids. Germline V gene sequence: CDR1 MNHNY, CDR2 SVGAGI (reference sequence). V was cut by 3 bases and J by 5 bases, with 10 bases left in between. CDR3 loop: CASSYGGVTEAFS. CDR3 nucleotide sequence: TGTGCCAGCAGTTATGGGGGGGTAACTGAAGCTTTCTCT.

The chain joins TRBV5-1 to TRBJ2-2, with 8 nucleotides matching TRBD1. With V trimmed by 4 bases and J by 4 bases, 3 bases remained unmatched. The CDR3 contains 14 residues. Germline CDR1 SGHRS, CDR2 YFSETQ. The CDR3, as DNA: TGCGCCAGCAGCCAGACAGGGGCCACCGGGGAGCTGTTTTTT. Its translation: CASSQTGATGELFF.

This clonotype turned up a few times. This rearrangement joins TRBV15 to TRBJ1-5; tentatively, D is TRBD1 (6 bases). The CDR3 loop spans 19 amino acids. Germline loops: CDR1 LNHNV, CDR2 YYDKDF (reference sequence). Trimming shortened V by 1 base and J by 1 base, and 20 bases separated the two germline ends. This CDR3 is CATSRGGTHTKPSNQPQHF. DNA of the CDR3: TGTGCCACCAGCAGAGGAGGGACACATACAAAGCCAAGCAATCAGCCCCAGCATTTT.

CDR3 bases: TGTGCCAGCAGCTTAGGGACTTGGGGGCTCTCTGAAGAGACCCAGTACTTC. Translating gives CASSLGTWGLSEETQYF. This chain connects TRBV7-2 to TRBJ2-5; D perhaps matches TRBD1 (6 bases). V was trimmed by 1 base and J by 3 bases, leaving 18 bases between them. The CDR3 has 17 residues. The germline V gene encodes CDR1 SGHTA and CDR2 FQGNSA.

The V gene is TRBV12-3 or TRBV12-4, the J gene TRBJ2-7, with TRBD1 matching over 9 bases. The V and J ends lost 8 bases and 4 bases, in that order; junction bases with no gene match: 3. This CDR3 is built from 12 residues. CDR3 in amino acids: CASGQGWYEQYF. The CDR3 nucleotides are TGTGCCAGCGGACAGGGGTGGTACGAGCAGTACTTC.

This chain joins TRBV15 and TRBJ2-7, with D possibly matching TRBD2 (5 bases). This CDR3 region has 12 residues. CDR1 LNHNV and CDR2 YYDKDF come from the germline V gene (reference sequence). V lost 8 bases, J lost 2 bases, and 10 bases lay in between. CDR3 in DNA: TGTGCCACCGGAGAGGGTGCCTACGAGCAGTACTTC. Amino acids: CATGEGAYEQYF.

Remarks on this clonotype: One junction end disagrees with the germline gene, perhaps due to a read error. The chain couples TRBV3-1 to TRBJ2-1; D is perhaps TRBD1 or TRBD2 (5 bases each). Germline V gives CDR1 LGHDT, CDR2 YNNKEL (reference sequence). The CDR3 is 18 amino acids. This CDR3 is CASSQGERGRNSYTEQFF. CDR3 nucleotides: TGTGCCAGCAGCCAAGGGGAACGGGGACGGAACTCCTACACTGAGCAGTTCTTC.

Only a few counts were recorded for this clonotype. J is TRBJ1-5 and V is TRBV21-1. TRBV21-1 is shown as a pseudogene. The CDR3 has 12 residues. CDR3 in DNA: TGTGCCAGCAGCAAGGATTTGCAGCCCCAGCATTTT. Its protein is CASSKDLQPQHF.

V is TRBV12-3 or TRBV12-4 and J is TRBJ2-7; D may correspond to TRBD1 or TRBD2 (5 bases each). The CDR3 runs to 14 residues. V lost 6 bases, J lost 7 bases, and 19 bases lay in between. The CDR3 region is CASSSGQVKEEQYF. The CDR3 nucleotides read TGTGCCAGCAGCTCGGGGCAGGTTAAGGAAGAGCAGTACTTC.

This chain joins TRBV5-4 and TRBJ2-1; TRBD2 is a possible D gene (5 bases). The germline V and J ends were trimmed by 6 bases and 6 bases, with 19 bases remaining between them. The CDR3 runs to 15 residues. Germline CDR1 is SGHNT and CDR2 is YYREEE (reference sequence). The chain's CDR3 is CASKHPGEPFNEQFF. Here the CDR3 DNA reads TGTGCCAGCAAACACCCCGGGGAGCCTTTCAATGAGCAGTTCTTC. The full variable domain, rest sourced from reference TRBV5-4 and TRBJ2-1, is ETGVTQSPTHLIKTRGQQVTLRCSSQSGHNTVSWYQQALGQGPQFIFQYYREEENGRGNFPPRFSGLQFPNYSSELNVNALELDDSALYLCASKHPGEPFNEQFFGPGTRLTVL.